The clone carrying this T cell receptor (beta chain) was observed many times. These data belong to a study of T-cell memory formation after mild COVID-19. Losses at the gene ends were 5 bases for V and 7 bases for J; bases not matched to a gene: 6. CDR1 SEHNR and CDR2 FQNEAQ come from the germline V gene (reference sequence). The CDR3 covers 15 residues. TCRdb re-called the 5' RACE reads through MiXCR, storing one row per CDR3 protein. The data contain roughly 280,000 distinct CDR3 sequences, over 7% of them singletons. This sequence joins TRBV7-9 and TRBJ2-1; 12 nucleotides line up with TRBD2. This TCR came from a man aged 18-30 years who had mild COVID-19 (a few samples of this study predate the infection). Cell type and time point are not known. The source material was PBMCs or a T cell subset sorted from them (not recorded which). In nucleotides, the CDR3 is TGTGCCAGCAGCGTACTAGCGGGGGGCCCTAATGAGCAGTTCTTC. The encoded protein is CASSVLAGGPNEQFF.